The clone carrying this T cell receptor beta chain was seen repeatedly, ten times or more. These data are taken from a study of T cells after yellow fever vaccination. Trimming took 9 bases from V and 2 from J; bases not matched to a gene: 4. Per germline, CDR1 KGHDR and CDR2 SFDVKD. The CDR3 totals 14 residues. TCR cDNA, made by 5'RACE template switching, carried an added universal primer site and UMIs. From the 5' RACE reads, TCRdb called clonotypes with MiXCR, one entry per CDR3 protein. The data contain about 140,000 distinct CDR3 sequences, over 7% of them seen just once; the ten biggest clones take up roughly 0.71%.

The starting material was CD4+ T cells sorted from PBMCs, obtained 5 days after the yellow fever booster vaccination. The J gene is TRBJ2-2, the V gene TRBV24-1; 8 bases are a match to TRBD2. The TCR sequence derives from a man aged 25-45 years who received the YFV17D yellow fever vaccine. CDR3 nucleotides: TGTGCCACCGGCACTAGCGGAAACACCGGGGAGCTGTTTTTT. This translates into CATGTSGNTGELFF.